The present TCR beta chain was sequenced within a study of blood T cell repertoires in COVID-19. Looking at the study overall: The origin of the acute and convalescent COVID-19 samples was the United States, Italy and Spain.

Those enrolled, adults aged roughly 18 to 89 years, came from under 25 US areas. The CDR3 has 14 amino acids. Germline V gene data show CDR1 as LGHDT and CDR2 as YNNKEL (reference sequence). With 3 bases removed from V and 2 bases from J, the gap between germline ends came to 11 bases. In the original workflow: Scientists estimated how many nucleated cells there were by amplifying reference gene primers. Assay: immunoSEQ multiplex PCR; the TCRdb copy retains only in-frame clones and omits some. That table furnishes V, J and clone size, whereas the DNA furnished D and trimming. This table has roughly 430,000 clones, 88% appearing once.

The chain couples TRBV3-1 (or the pseudogene TRBV3-2) to TRBJ2-7, with D possibly TRBD2 on 5 matching bases. The source is a middle-aged woman with acute COVID-19. The specimen was PBMCs or T cells enriched from blood (not recorded which). The CDR3 DNA reads TGTGCCAGCAGCCACGCCGAGGGTGCCTACGAGCAGTACTTC. It translates to CASSHAEGAYEQYF.